This T cell receptor beta chain was observed in a study of T-cell reconstitution after alpha-beta-depleted transplantation in children. V lost 0 bases, J lost 2 bases, and 18 bases lay in between. Germline loops: CDR1 SGHTA, CDR2 FQGNSA. The CDR3 runs to 18 residues. The TCRbeta library was prepared with unique molecular identifiers. From the PCR reads, TCRdb called clonotypes with MiXCR, one entry per CDR3 protein. The table records about 220,000 distinct CDR3 sequences, approximately 17% of them present only once. The source was PBMCs, mostly from graft donor cells, collected 360 days after TCRalphabeta/CD19-depleted stem cell transplant. The chain is built from TRBV7-2 and TRBJ2-3, with D possibly called TRBD1 or TRBD2 (5 bases each). This TCR derives from a male patient aged 2-9 years who had a stem cell transplant for acute lymphoblastic leukemia, so the T cells may come from the graft donor. The CDR3 is CASSLASPGPGFTDTQYF. CDR3 bases: TGTGCCAGCAGCTTAGCGTCTCCGGGGCCCGGGTTCACAGATACGCAGTATTTT.